This T cell receptor beta chain was identified during a study of shared clonotypes between healthy human individuals. As for the study in general: The study enrolled a couple of women and a few men aged 18 to 49.

Germline CDR1 and CDR2: SGHAT and FQNNGV. Germline trimming cut 3 bases from V and 3 bases from J; bases unmatched to any gene: 9. This CDR3 contains 18 residues. The assay was immunoSEQ multiplex PCR, and TCRdb's table has in-frame clones only and misses some. Of 950,000 to 1,100,000 clones listed, 70% to 80% were seen once; the top ten hold roughly 0.65%. This clone has only one observation. This clonotype was sampled from a man between 18 and 29 years old in good health. Some clones in this sample may be carry-over from other donors' samples. Sequenced: memory CD4+ T cells from PBMCs. Subset given: CD45RA-negative fraction. V gene TRBV11-2 combines with J gene TRBJ2-2; 11 bases agree with TRBD2. CDR3 nucleotide sequence: TGTGCCAGCAGCTTCCCATATAGCGGGAGGGCTTACACCGGGGAGCTGTTTTTT. It codes for CASSFPYSGRAYTGELFF.